This TCR beta chain was captured in a study of glioma-infiltrating T cells. This clonotype was recorded at least ten times. This CDR3 is built from 16 residues. The V gene's germline CDR1 is DFQATT and CDR2 SNEGSKA (reference sequence). Trimming took 0 bases from V and 2 from J; bases not matched to a gene: 3. The iRepertoire nested amplicon-rescue multiplex PCR amplified TCR alpha and beta CDR3s from RNA. TCRdb reanalysed the multiplex PCR reads using MiXCR and keeps one entry per CDR3 protein. The sample has approximately 93,000 distinct CDR3 sequences, 35% to 45% seen once. V and J are TRBV20-1 and TRBJ2-2; 10 bases are a match to TRBD2. The sample comprised glioma tissue, nonneoplastic brain tissue, or PBMCs (not recorded which). This clonotype was sampled from a human donor with low-grade glioma or glioblastoma, undergoing nonglioma brain surgery, or in good health (not recorded which). The CDR3 region is CSAREAGGPNTGELFF. In DNA form, the CDR3 reads TGCAGTGCTAGAGAAGCGGGAGGGCCAAACACCGGGGAGCTGTTTTTT.